The 26 T cell receptor beta chains reported below all come from one sample, sequenced in a study of Graves' ophthalmopathy and Graves' hyperthyroidism. Investigators amplified TCR beta CDR3 regions from RNA transcripts. Second-round multiplex PCR came after first-round RT-PCR with HTBI primers. TCRdb reprocessed the multiplex PCR reads with MiXCR, giving one entry per CDR3 protein. The top ten clones hold 5.5% to 8% of a sample with about 380,000 distinct CDR3 sequences, just over 15% of them seen once. Sequencing was carried out using peripheral blood. These receptors were obtained from a woman under 30 with stable Graves' hyperthyroidism.

As concerns this clonotype: This is likely a read error, given that the CDR3 carries no conserved phenylalanine or tryptophan at its end. Because the CDR3's place on the DNA is in doubt, the DNA is left out and the CDR3 is given as listed by TCRdb. The chain joins TRBV6-2 or TRBV6-3 to TRBJ1-5; the table's D gene call, TRBD1, was not cross checked with the DNA. The CDR3 has 14 residues if both end residues are counted. Germline V gene sequence: CDR1 MNHEY, CDR2 SVGEGT. The CDR3 protein is CASTTGGGRQPQQV.

At least ten counts were recorded for this clonotype. The V call is TRBV6-5, the J call TRBJ2-2, with TRBD1 matching over 8 bases. The V and J ends lost 4 bases and 4 bases, in that order; junction bases with no gene match: 8. This CDR3 is built from 16 residues. Germline lookup yields CDR1 MNHEY and CDR2 SVGAGI. CDR3 coding DNA: TGTGCCAGCAGTTCCAGACAGGGGTCGAGCACCGGGGAGCTGTTTTTT. It codes for CASSSRQGSSTGELFF.

The chain links TRBV6-2 or TRBV6-3 to TRBJ1-6; D not certain. Germline V gives CDR1 MNHEY, CDR2 SVGEGT. Trimming pared 6 bases from V and 8 bases from J, leaving 11 bases between. The CDR3 runs to 13 residues. CDR3 DNA sequence: TGTGCCAGCAGCCCTCGAGATCATTCACCCCTCCACTTT. Translating it yields CASSPRDHSPLHF.

This clonotype was detected ten times or more. This chain uses TRBV2 with TRBJ1-6, with unresolved D. The CDR3 loop spans 10 amino acids. CDR1 is SNHLY, CDR2 FYNNEI, per germline. The V end lost 8 bases, the J end lost 9 bases, and 5 bases lay between the germline ends. CDR3 sequence (DNA): TGTGCCAGCGCGGGTTCACCCCTCCACTTT. Amino acid sequence: CASAGSPLHF.

At least ten counts were recorded for this clonotype. J is TRBJ1-5 and V is TRBV15, with 9 bases matching TRBD1. The CDR3 contains 13 residues. The germline V gene encodes CDR1 LNHNV and CDR2 YYDKDF (reference sequence). Trimming at V came to 9 bases and at J to 6 bases, leaving 6 bases not matched to a gene. CDR3 amino acids: CATGQGVFQPQHF. CDR3 nucleotides: TGTGCCACGGGACAGGGAGTGTTTCAGCCCCAGCATTTT.

The table lists this clonotype with many counts. This chain joins TRBV4-2 and TRBJ1-1; D is undetermined. The CDR3 runs to 17 residues. The germline V and J ends were trimmed by 0 bases and 0 bases, with 14 bases remaining between them. Looked up from germline, CDR1 is LGHNA and CDR2 is YNFKEQ. The CDR3 DNA sequence: TGTGCCAGCAGCCAAGAGTCCCTCCTTATTATGAACACTGAAGCTTTCTTT. Its translation: CASSQESLLIMNTEAFF.

This clonotype was observed many times. The chain links TRBV6-1 to TRBJ1-6, with D hard to call. From germline, CDR1 is MNHNS and CDR2 SASEGT. The CDR3 has 13 residues. The germline V and J ends were trimmed by 3 bases and 6 bases, with 6 bases remaining between them. The CDR3 reads CASSDRPNSPLHF. CDR3 nucleotide sequence: TGTGCCAGCAGTGATCGACCTAATTCACCCCTCCACTTT.

This clonotype was seen repeatedly, ten times or more. This rearrangement joins TRBV7-9 to TRBJ2-7; TRBD1 matches at 11 bases. Per germline, CDR1 SEHNR and CDR2 FQNEAQ (reference sequence). J lost 5 bases, V lost 0 bases, and 3 bases had no gene match. The CDR3 length is 15 residues. The CDR3 sequence: CASSLAGQGDDEQYF. In DNA form, the CDR3 reads TGTGCCAGCAGCTTAGCGGGACAGGGGGACGACGAGCAGTACTTC.

The rearrangement uses TRBV6-5 and TRBJ1-1; D is perhaps TRBD1 (5 bases). The length of the CDR3 is 15 residues. Germline values: CDR1 MNHEY, CDR2 SVGAGI. V was trimmed by 4 bases and J by 7 bases, leaving 19 bases between them. The CDR3 region has the DNA TGTGCCAGCAGTTTAGCTGACGGTTCAACAGGTGAAGCTTTCTTT. Amino acid sequence: CASSLADGSTGEAFF.

V usage is TRBV11-3 and J usage is TRBJ2-2; possibly TRBD2 for D (6 bases). Trimming removed 5 bases at V and 7 bases at J, with 11 bases between. Germline values: CDR1 SGHNT, CDR2 YENEEA. This CDR3 region has 13 residues. CDR3 amino acids: CASSLRGIGELFF. The CDR3 DNA follows: TGTGCCAGCAGCCTCCGGGGGATCGGGGAGCTGTTTTTT.

Ten or more counts support this clonotype. The V and J genes are TRBV6-5 and TRBJ1-1; D might be TRBD1 (5 bases). Trimming pared 3 bases from V and 10 bases from J, leaving 12 bases between. Germline values: CDR1 MNHEY, CDR2 SVGAGI. This CDR3 has 12 amino acids. In nucleotides, the CDR3 is TGTGCCAGCAGTTATCCCAGGGATTCAGCTTTCTTT. Protein sequence: CASSYPRDSAFF.

This clonotype appeared many times. The chain links TRBV12-3 or TRBV12-4 to TRBJ2-7; D unclear. This CDR3 region has 9 residues. The V end lost 2 bases, the J end lost 12 bases, and 5 bases lay between the germline ends. In DNA, the CDR3 is TGTGCCAGCAGTTTATCGTTGTACTTC. It translates to CASSLSLYF.

This clonotype was seen repeatedly, ten times or more. The CDR3 nucleotides read TGCGCCAGCAGCTTGGTGTCGGGGGGGCCCTCCTCTGGGGCCAACGTCCTGACTTTC. Translating it yields CASSLVSGGPSSGANVLTF. The chain combines TRBV5-1 with TRBJ2-6; 8 bases line up with TRBD2. Germline-derived CDR1 and CDR2 are SGHRS and YFSETQ. V was clipped by 0 bases and J by 0 bases; unmatched bases: 8. The length of the CDR3 is 19 residues.

This rearrangement joins TRBV3-1 to TRBJ1-5; D is unresolved. Trimming shortened V by 0 bases and J by 2 bases, and 5 bases separated the two germline ends. Per the germline V gene, CDR1 is LGHDT and CDR2 is YNNKEL (reference sequence). CDR3 size: 14 residues. DNA for the CDR3: TGTGCCAGCAGCCAAGATTTGGGCAATCAGCCCCAGCATTTT. It translates to CASSQDLGNQPQHF.

This clonotype occurred many times. The J gene is TRBJ1-1, the V gene TRBV12-3 or TRBV12-4, with a weak D call TRBD1 (6 bases). The CDR3 is 14 amino acids. Trimming took 6 bases from V and 1 from J, leaving 12 bases between them. As DNA, the CDR3 is TGTGCCAGCAGCCCGGGACACCAGAACACTGAAGCTTTCTTT. Residues: CASSPGHQNTEAFF.

This clonotype occurred many times. A read error may produce the germline difference seen at one junction end. The rearrangement links TRBV7-7 to TRBJ2-5; tentatively, D is TRBD2 (5 bases). The CDR3 sequence is 14 residues long. From germline, CDR1 is SSHAT and CDR2 FNYEAQ (reference sequence). The CDR3 region has the DNA TGTGCTAGCAACCGGGATCCTGTAGAGGAGACCCAGTACTTC. Its protein product is CASNRDPVEETQYF.

This clonotype was detected many times. The chain couples TRBV15 to TRBJ1-1; 8 bases agree with TRBD1. Trimming took 2 bases from V and 2 from J; bases not matched to a gene: 4. This CDR3 has 15 residues. Germline CDR1 is LNHNV and CDR2 is YYDKDF (reference sequence). CDR3 region: CATSRKTGVNTEAFF. CDR3 DNA sequence: TGTGCCACCAGCAGAAAGACAGGGGTTAACACTGAAGCTTTCTTT.

This clonotype occurred many times. This sequence joins TRBV7-2 and TRBJ1-2; TRBD1 matches at 9 bases. Germline CDR1 SGHTA, CDR2 FQGNSA. The CDR3 covers 13 residues. J lost 13 bases, V lost 5 bases, and 11 bases had no gene match. CDR3 region: CASSQVGTGKGTF. CDR3 bases: TGTGCCAGCAGCCAGGTTGGGACAGGGAAGGGCACCTTC.

This clonotype occurred a few times. The junction differs from germline at one of its ends, possibly a read error. The rearrangement joins TRBV5-1 to TRBJ2-4; D tentatively fits TRBD1 or TRBD2 (5 bases each). CDR1 and CDR2 (germline): SGHRS, YFSETQ. The CDR3 is 14 residues long. The DNA for the CDR3 is TGCGCCAGCAGTTCCGGGACGGCAAAAAACATTAAGTACTTC. It is translated as CASSSGTAKNIKYF.

At least ten counts were recorded for this clonotype. The J gene is TRBJ1-1, the V gene TRBV6-5; D call uncertain. CDR1 is MNHEY, CDR2 SVGAGI, per germline. V shed 9 bases and J shed 1 base, with 9 bases lying between them. The CDR3 is 12 residues long. CDR3 DNA: TGTGCCAGTTTGGCGGAGAACACTGAAGCTTTCTTT. Amino acids: CASLAENTEAFF.

J is TRBJ1-1 and V is TRBV6-2 or TRBV6-3, with unresolved D. Per the germline V gene, CDR1 is MNHEY and CDR2 is SVGEGT. V lost 2 bases, J lost 0 bases, and 13 bases lay in between. The CDR3 is made up of 16 amino acids. The CDR3 sequence: CASSYIQESMNTEAFF. In nucleotides, the CDR3 is TGTGCCAGCAGTTACATCCAGGAGAGCATGAACACTGAAGCTTTCTTT.

This clonotype was detected ten times or more. The chain uses TRBV19 and TRBJ1-1, with D uncertain. Trimming left V 6 bases short and J 4 bases short, with 9 bases between. The CDR3 is made up of 12 amino acids. CDR1 is LNHDA, CDR2 SQIVND, per germline (reference sequence). CDR3 nucleotide sequence: TGTGCCAGTAGCAGATGGAGCACTGAAGCTTTCTTT. It encodes CASSRWSTEAFF.

This clonotype was counted at least ten times. The chain recombines TRBV6-5 with TRBJ1-1; 8 nucleotides match TRBD1. CDR3 length equals 15 residues. The V gene's germline CDR1 is MNHEY and CDR2 SVGAGI. J gave up 7 bases and V 4 bases, and 11 bases lay outside the gene matches. CDR3 sequence reads: CASSSDRGHSGEAFF. The CDR3 DNA follows: TGTGCCAGCAGTTCAGACAGGGGCCATAGTGGTGAAGCTTTCTTT.

This clonotype was seen a few times. The V gene is TRBV27, the J gene TRBJ1-2; D is possibly TRBD1 (5 bases). V lost 9 bases and J lost 2, with 25 bases in between. The CDR3 is 17 residues long. The V gene's germline CDR1 is MNHEY and CDR2 SMNVEV (reference sequence). CDR3 loop: CASRGSRTRRANYGYTF. DNA for the CDR3: TGTGCCAGTAGGGGATCGCGGACCCGTAGGGCGAACTATGGCTACACCTTC.

This clonotype has a count of ten or more. The chain uses TRBV5-6 and TRBJ1-1; no definite D call. CDR1 is SGHDT and CDR2 is YYEEEE in the germline V gene. Trimming left V 0 bases short and J 5 bases short, with 11 bases between. The CDR3 is 14 residues long. This CDR3 reads CASSLGGYGTEAFF. The CDR3 DNA reads TGTGCCAGCAGCTTGGGGGGTTATGGAACTGAAGCTTTCTTT.

This clonotype was detected many times. This rearrangement joins TRBV10-3 to TRBJ1-2; no clear D. V lost 4 bases to trimming and J lost 6 bases, with 15 bases between them. The CDR3 runs 14 residues. The germline gives CDR1 ENHRY, CDR2 SYGVKD. DNA of the CDR3: TGTGCCATCAGTGCGTTGAGGGAAGGAGATGGCTACACCTTC. Its protein product is CAISALREGDGYTF.